This TCR beta chain was identified in a study of blood T cell repertoires in COVID-19. Background on the study: Material from acute and convalescent COVID-19 was sourced from the United States, Italy and Spain. T cells, B-cell-depleted T cells, or PBMCs supplied cDNA or gDNA.

Per the original data handling: Quantification of nucleated cells was approximated via reference gene primer amplification. Repertoires were generated with immunoSEQ multiplex PCR, while TCRdb's copy carries only in-frame clones and drops some. V and J calls and clone size are given by that table; D and trimming were obtained from the DNA. The sample holds approximately 210,000 clones, approximately 80% seen once. Sequencing input: peripheral blood. The receptor was derived from a man aged 25-45 years with active or convalescent COVID-19.

In DNA, the CDR3 is TGTGCCAGCAGCCCTAGACAGGGTCAAGGGAACACCATATATTTT. Translated: CASSPRQGQGNTIYF. The chain is built from TRBV13 and TRBJ1-3, with TRBD1 matching over 7 bases. This CDR3 comprises 15 residues. CDR1 and CDR2 (germline): PRHDT, FYEKMQ (reference sequence). V gave up 5 bases and J gave up 7 bases; unmatched junction bases: 11.